This T cell receptor beta chain emerged from a study of blood T cell repertoires in COVID-19. Turning to the study itself: Sample material is recorded as cDNA or gDNA derived from T cells, B-cell-depleted T cells, or PBMCs.

Profiling relied on immunoSEQ multiplex PCR, and the TCRdb table lists in-frame clones only, not all of them. The table has 150,000 to 200,000 clones, around 80% seen once. This CDR3 spans 14 amino acids. The germline gives CDR1 SGHNT, CDR2 YENEEA. The V segment lost 5 bases and the J segment 9 bases; nucleotides outside the gene matches: 8. This clone was seen once. Sequencing was carried out using peripheral blood. This clonotype was obtained from a woman aged 80 or over with active or convalescent COVID-19. This chain joins TRBV11-3 and TRBJ2-1; TRBD1 matches 9 bases. The CDR3, as DNA: TGTGCCAGCAGCACGGGACAGGGCCAGGGTGAGCAGTTCTTC. Residues: CASSTGQGQGEQFF.